The 26 T cell receptor beta chains below come from one sample, sequenced in a study of PD-L1 blockade in urothelial cancer (dated by TCRdb to the late 2010s). The time point label corresponds to: pretreatment peripheral blood. The library was obtained by the immunoSEQ multiplex PCR assay. This immuneACCESS table, as held by TCRdb, lists in-frame sequences with V and J called but not all clones. Of the missing ones, under half trace to an unresolved V gene in checked studies; the others have no known cause. In this sample the table shows some 53,000 clones, 75% of which occur a single time. The ten largest account for roughly 3.9% of the sample. This specimen was PBMCs, taken around atezolizumab (anti-PD-L1) treatment. The receptors stem from a man between 70 and 80 years old with urothelial cancer.

J is TRBJ2-5 and V is TRBV27, with D possibly TRBD1 on 5 matching bases. CDR1 and CDR2 from the germline V gene are MNHEY and SMNVEV (reference sequence). Trimming stripped 5 bases from V and 5 bases from J, with 12 bases between. The CDR3 contains 13 residues. The CDR3 DNA follows: TGTGCCAGCAGTCCAGGGTTTAGGGAGACCCAGTACTTC. Amino acid sequence: CASSPGFRETQYF.

The J gene is TRBJ1-2, the V gene TRBV10-3; TRBD1 matches at 10 bases. With 2 bases clipped from V and 4 bases from J, the junction kept 7 bases outside the gene matches. The V gene's germline CDR1 is ENHRY and CDR2 SYGVKD. The CDR3 extends over 16 amino acids. The CDR3 sequence is CAISEPGTGESYGYTF. The CDR3 nucleotides are TGTGCCATCAGTGAGCCTGGGACAGGGGAATCCTATGGCTACACCTTC.

This clone has only one observation. V gene TRBV19 combines with J gene TRBJ1-1; D unclear. Germline V gene sequence: CDR1 LNHDA, CDR2 SQIVND (reference sequence). The V gene lost 3 bases and the J gene lost 6 bases, with 11 bases spanning the gap. CDR3 length: 13 amino acids. The CDR3 loop reads CASSILRGAEAFF. CDR3 bases: TGTGCCAGTAGTATCTTGCGAGGTGCTGAAGCTTTCTTT.

V and J are TRBV2 and TRBJ2-1; no definite D call. The CDR3 covers 16 residues. Germline CDR1 reads SNHLY; CDR2 reads FYNNEI. Trimming took 4 bases from V and 1 from J, leaving 14 bases between them. The DNA for the CDR3 is TGTGCCAGCAGTGTTTTGCGTTCAGCGTCCTACAATGAGCAGTTCTTC. This codes for CASSVLRSASYNEQFF.

The genes are TRBV10-3 and TRBJ2-2, with D perhaps TRBD2 (5 bases). Trimming removed 0 bases at V and 4 bases at J, with 12 bases between. There are 16 residues in the CDR3. CDR1 ENHRY and CDR2 SYGVKD come from the germline V gene. The CDR3 bases are TGTGCCATCAGTGAGTCGACCCGGACTTCCACCGGGGAGCTGTTTTTT. It is translated as CAISESTRTSTGELFF.

This rearrangement joins TRBV10-3 to TRBJ2-6, with 8 nucleotides matching TRBD2. This CDR3 has 20 amino acids. V gave up 2 bases and J gave up 2 bases; unmatched junction bases: 14. In germline, CDR1 is ENHRY, CDR2 SYGVKD. CDR3 coding DNA: TGTGCCATCAGTGAGCGGTTGAGCCCGGCGGGGGGCGCTGGGGCCAACGTCCTGACTTTC. Amino acid sequence: CAISERLSPAGGAGANVLTF.

This chain joins TRBV11-3 and TRBJ2-1; D is unclear. The CDR3 is made up of 13 amino acids. V gave up 1 base and J gave up 7 bases, with 8 bases separating them. CDR1 is SGHNT and CDR2 is YENEEA in the germline V gene. This chain's CDR3 is CASSLVLVNEQFF. The CDR3 coding sequence is TGTGCCAGCAGCTTAGTTCTTGTTAATGAGCAGTTCTTC.

V is TRBV2 and J is TRBJ1-4, with TRBD1 matching 7 bases. The germline gives CDR1 SNHLY, CDR2 FYNNEI. CDR3 size: 13 residues. Losses at the gene ends were 6 bases for V and 7 bases for J; bases not matched to a gene: 5. In DNA form, the CDR3 reads TGTGCCAGCAGAGGGGGCGAGAGTGAAAAACTGTTTTTT. Encoded protein: CASRGGESEKLFF.

The CDR3 loop is CASSKGRDTEAFF. Written as DNA, the CDR3 is TGTGCCAGTAGTAAAGGCAGGGACACTGAAGCTTTCTTT. The V call is TRBV19, the J call TRBJ1-1, with D possibly TRBD1 on 5 matching bases. The length of the CDR3 is 13 residues. Trimming cost V 4 bases and J 3 bases, with 9 bases left between them. Germline assignment: CDR1 LNHDA and CDR2 SQIVND (reference sequence).

The CDR3 bases are TGTGCCACCAGCAGAGCCGGGACAGGGGTGAAAAACATTCAGTACTTC. It specifies CATSRAGTGVKNIQYF. The rearrangement uses TRBV15 and TRBJ2-4, with 10 positions matching TRBD1. CDR1 and CDR2 (germline): LNHNV, YYDKDF (reference sequence). The CDR3 has 16 amino acids. With 1 base clipped from V and 4 bases from J, the junction kept 4 bases outside the gene matches.

About this clone: Other DNA sequences within the sample encode an identical CDR3. The chain employs TRBV10-3 and TRBJ2-1; tentatively, D is TRBD2 (5 bases). CDR1 and CDR2 from the germline V gene are ENHRY and SYGVKD. V was pared by 2 bases and J by 1 base, with 6 bases between. The CDR3 spans 14 residues. The CDR3 reads CAISERGSYNEQFF. DNA of the CDR3: TGTGCCATCAGTGAGCGGGGTTCCTACAATGAGCAGTTCTTC.

V gene TRBV7-2 combines with J gene TRBJ1-3; D unclear. V lost 5 bases and J lost 0, with 11 bases in between. This CDR3 is 15 amino acids long. The germline V gene encodes CDR1 SGHTA and CDR2 FQGNSA. Here the CDR3 reads CASSRSYSSGNTIYF. In DNA form, the CDR3 reads TGTGCCAGCAGCCGTAGTTACTCCTCTGGAAACACCATATATTTT.

This chain uses TRBV13 with TRBJ1-2; no clear D. The V gene lost 7 bases and the J gene lost 4 bases, with 16 bases spanning the gap. There are 14 residues in the CDR3. Germline loops: CDR1 PRHDT, CDR2 FYEKMQ (reference sequence). The CDR3 is CASNYSKATYGYTF. Written as DNA, the CDR3 is TGTGCCAGCAACTACTCGAAAGCGACCTATGGCTACACCTTC.

The V call is TRBV2, the J call TRBJ2-1; 8 nucleotides align to TRBD2. The CDR3 contains 16 residues. Germline V lookup: CDR1 SNHLY, CDR2 FYNNEI. V lost 4 bases, J lost 9 bases, and 14 bases stayed unmatched. The CDR3 DNA is TGTGCCAGCAGTGGGGAACGGGAGGGTCCGGGGGGTGAGCAGTTCTTC. Translated, it gives CASSGEREGPGGEQFF. Using reference TRBV2 and TRBJ2-1 for the parts outside the CDR3, the full variable domain is EPEVTQTPSHQVTQMGQEVILRCVPISNHLYFYWYRQILGQKVEFLVSFYNNEISEKSEIFDDQFSVERPDGSNFTLKIRSTKLEDSAMYFCASSGEREGPGGEQFFGPGTRLTVL.

As DNA, the CDR3 is TGTGCCAGCAGCTTAGATGACAGATTGAACACTGAAGCTTTCTTT. Translating it yields CASSLDDRLNTEAFF. The chain is built from TRBV11-3 and TRBJ1-1; TRBD1 might be the D (5 bases). CDR3 length: 15 amino acids. From germline, CDR1 is SGHNT and CDR2 YENEEA. V was pared by 0 bases and J by 0 bases, with 8 bases between.

The rearrangement uses TRBV5-5 and TRBJ2-3; 11 bases are a match to TRBD2. Germline trimming cut 4 bases from V and 1 base from J; bases unmatched to any gene: 5. CDR1 is SGHKS and CDR2 is YYEKEE in the germline V gene (reference sequence). There are 16 residues in the CDR3. CDR3 in amino acids: CASSPILAGGTDTQYF. The CDR3 DNA follows: TGTGCCAGCAGCCCGATACTAGCGGGGGGCACAGATACGCAGTATTTT.

The CDR3 nucleotides are TGCGCCAGCAGCTTGAGTGACGGGAGGTTAGAGCAGTACTTC. This translates into CASSLSDGRLEQYF. The V gene is TRBV5-1, the J gene TRBJ2-7, with TRBD2 identical over 7 bases. V lost 1 base and J lost 7; bases outside the gene matches: 8. Germline assignment: CDR1 SGHRS and CDR2 YFSETQ. The CDR3 totals 14 residues.

The chain recombines TRBV10-3 with TRBJ2-7, with D perhaps TRBD2 (6 bases). V gave up 3 bases and J gave up 6 bases, with 15 bases separating them. CDR3 length equals 14 residues. CDR1 and CDR2 (germline): ENHRY, SYGVKD. CDR3 DNA: TGTGCCATCAGTGAAGGCGGGAACCGTGTCGAGCAGTACTTC. Encoded protein: CAISEGGNRVEQYF.

This sequence joins TRBV5-1 and TRBJ1-3; 7 bases match TRBD1. With 5 bases clipped from V and 2 bases from J, the junction kept 1 base outside the gene matches. Germline CDR1 and CDR2: SGHRS and YFSETQ. This CDR3 region has 13 residues. In nucleotides, the CDR3 is TGCGCCAGCAGGGGGACAGCTGGAAACACCATATATTTT. Encoded protein: CASRGTAGNTIYF.

This chain links TRBV14 with TRBJ1-4, with D possibly being TRBD1 (5 bases). The CDR3 extends over 15 amino acids. CDR1 is SGHDN, CDR2 FVKESK, per germline. V was trimmed by 6 bases and J by 3 bases, leaving 14 bases between them. The CDR3 here is CASRPSGRSNEKLFF. The CDR3 DNA reads TGTGCCAGCAGACCGTCAGGGCGCTCTAATGAAAAACTGTTTTTT.

The V and J genes are TRBV28 and TRBJ2-5; 11 bases agree with TRBD2. CDR3 length: 17 amino acids. CDR1 and CDR2 from the germline V gene are MDHEN and SYDVKM. The trim removed 4 bases at V and 2 bases at J, leaving 9 bases unmatched. CDR3 protein: CASSWSSGRPYQETQYF. The CDR3 DNA follows: TGTGCCAGCAGTTGGTCTAGCGGGAGGCCTTATCAAGAGACCCAGTACTTC.

Of note for this clone: In the same sample, other DNA sequences code for this CDR3. The V call is TRBV28, the J call TRBJ2-1, with 8 bases lining up with TRBD2. The germline V gene encodes CDR1 MDHEN and CDR2 SYDVKM. V was clipped by 5 bases and J by 0 bases; unmatched bases: 12. The CDR3 runs 18 residues. CDR3 amino acids: CASSLSPGLGSSYNEQFF. CDR3 bases: TGTGCCAGCAGTCTAAGCCCGGGACTAGGGAGCTCCTACAATGAGCAGTTCTTC.

The V gene is TRBV11-3, the J gene TRBJ1-1; tentative D call: TRBD1 (6 bases). The CDR3 totals 18 residues. The V end was cut by 0 bases, the J end by 3 bases, with 20 bases between. The germline gives CDR1 SGHNT, CDR2 YENEEA. The CDR3 coding sequence is TGTGCCAGCAGCTTAGATCGATTCGGGGGGCCTCGAGACACTGAAGCTTTCTTT. The encoded protein is CASSLDRFGGPRDTEAFF.

This sequence joins TRBV7-2 and TRBJ2-5; 7 positions agree with TRBD1. The CDR3 consists of 15 residues. V shed 5 bases and J 5 bases; nucleotides not matched to a gene: 11. Germline CDR1 and CDR2: SGHTA and FQGNSA. This CDR3 reads CASSVTPQGSETQYF. The CDR3 DNA is TGTGCCAGCAGCGTAACGCCACAGGGGAGTGAGACCCAGTACTTC. The full variable domain, completed using reference TRBV7-2 and TRBJ2-5, is GAGVSQSPSNKVTEKGKDVELRCDPISGHTALYWYRQSLGQGLEFLIYFQGNSAPDKSGLPSDRFSAERTGGSVSTLTIQRTQQEDSAVYLCASSVTPQGSETQYFGPGTRLLVL.

This chain links TRBV2 with TRBJ2-2; TRBD1 agrees at 8 bases. The CDR3 runs 15 residues. J lost 0 bases, V lost 7 bases, and 4 bases had no gene match. CDR1 and CDR2 (germline): SNHLY, FYNNEI. CDR3 amino acids: CASTEDRANTGELFF. DNA of the CDR3: TGTGCCAGCACCGAGGACAGGGCGAACACCGGGGAGCTGTTTTTT.

This clone was observed a handful of times. The J gene is TRBJ1-1, the V gene TRBV2; 7 bases line up with TRBD1. Germline assignment: CDR1 SNHLY and CDR2 FYNNEI. The CDR3 spans 11 residues. V shed 6 bases, J shed 8 bases, and the junction held 3 bases outside the gene matches. The CDR3 protein is CASSGTAEAFF. The CDR3, as DNA: TGTGCCAGCAGCGGGACAGCGGAAGCTTTCTTT.